A single TCR beta chain is shown here with its context. The target antigen is unknown. Sorting of CD4+ naive, central memory, regulatory and stem cell-like memory cells was performed via CD45RO/CCR7/CD25/CD127/CD95/CD27. The sample is drawn from a study of beta chain features in type 1 diabetes. Whole-study context: Patients looked much like healthy donors when it came to age, gender and cell yields.

Germline V gives CDR1 SGHTA, CDR2 FQGNSA. Trimming removed 5 bases from V and 7 bases from J, with 12 bases in between. This CDR3 has 12 amino acids. Investigators reverse transcribed all isolated RNA, so they sequenced expressed TCRB transcripts. The read count averaged roughly 4 million across naive, central memory and regulatory T cell samples. TCRdb's table, derived via immunoSEQ multiplex PCR, lists solely in-frame clones and lacks some. The sample holds tens of thousands of clones, over 50% seen once. Study results and caveats: Significant though moderate, a shortening of TCRB CDR3s appeared in all four CD4+ subsets of Type 1 diabetes patients.

The sequence derives from a woman in her late teens or twenties in good health. Sequencing was done on a sample of Tregs from blood. The chain recombines TRBV7-2 with TRBJ2-7; D gene ambiguous. The CDR3 sequence is CASSGDRREQYF. DNA of the CDR3: TGTGCCAGCAGCGGTGATAGGCGGGAGCAGTACTTC. The full variable domain, completed using reference TRBV7-2 and TRBJ2-7, is GAGVSQSPSNKVTEKGKDVELRCDPISGHTALYWYRQSLGQGLEFLIYFQGNSAPDKSGLPSDRFSAERTGGSVSTLTIQRTQQEDSAVYLCASSGDRREQYFGPGTRLTVT.